This TCR beta chain was identified during a study of T cells in Graves' hyperthyroidism and ophthalmopathy. Across the study: Staff took peripheral blood when the initial diagnosis was made, before any treatment began. Broader study findings: The blood repertoire included most of the expanded thyroid clonotypes above 0.001.

Comments on this clonotype: Its antigen is still unknown.

Amplification of TCR beta CDR3 regions used RNA as the template. Researchers ran a first-round RT-PCR on the TCR CDR3 using the HTBI primer set. TCRdb reanalysed the multiplex PCR reads using MiXCR and keeps one entry per CDR3 protein. The sample shows about 640,000 distinct CDR3 sequences, roughly 20% of them seen only once. Germline assignment: CDR1 SGHTA and CDR2 FQGNSA. V lost 4 bases, J lost 6 bases, and 12 bases lay in between. This CDR3 contains 13 residues. Patients showing uncontrolled infection, other autoimmune disease, pregnancy or lactation were ineligible. PBMCs were collected from an approximately 10 ml volume of fresh peripheral blood.

The TCR sequence derives from a young man with Graves' ophthalmopathy. This chain connects TRBV7-2 to TRBJ1-2, with D hard to call. Sequencing was carried out using blood. The CDR3: CASSSDVGNGYTF. The CDR3 DNA follows: TGTGCCAGCAGCTCGGACGTAGGAAATGGCTACACCTTC.